This T cell receptor beta chain emerged from a study of preoperative IRX-2 immunotherapy in early breast cancer. The protocol was immunoSEQ multiplex PCR, while the TCRdb copy is restricted to in-frame clones and leaves out a portion. Altogether over 20,000 clones are present, approximately 80% being singletons, with the ten largest covering 1% to 1.5%. This CDR3 has 15 amino acids. Germline loops: CDR1 LNHNV, CDR2 YYDKDF (reference sequence). The treatment denotes: preoperative locoregional IRX-2 cytokine immunotherapy. Samples came from a phase Ib trial of preoperative locoregional IRX-2 cytokine immunotherapy. As to this clone: One junction end does not reproduce the germline sequence, and a read error may be involved.

Sequenced here: lymph node tissue, sampled after IRX-2 immunotherapy. The V call is TRBV15, the J call TRBJ2-3, with TRBD2 identical over 10 bases. This TCR derives from a human donor with breast cancer. For the CDR3, the DNA is TGTGCCACCAGCAGAGGGACTAGCGGAGCAGATATGCAGTATTTT. Amino acid sequence: CATSRGTSGADMQYF.